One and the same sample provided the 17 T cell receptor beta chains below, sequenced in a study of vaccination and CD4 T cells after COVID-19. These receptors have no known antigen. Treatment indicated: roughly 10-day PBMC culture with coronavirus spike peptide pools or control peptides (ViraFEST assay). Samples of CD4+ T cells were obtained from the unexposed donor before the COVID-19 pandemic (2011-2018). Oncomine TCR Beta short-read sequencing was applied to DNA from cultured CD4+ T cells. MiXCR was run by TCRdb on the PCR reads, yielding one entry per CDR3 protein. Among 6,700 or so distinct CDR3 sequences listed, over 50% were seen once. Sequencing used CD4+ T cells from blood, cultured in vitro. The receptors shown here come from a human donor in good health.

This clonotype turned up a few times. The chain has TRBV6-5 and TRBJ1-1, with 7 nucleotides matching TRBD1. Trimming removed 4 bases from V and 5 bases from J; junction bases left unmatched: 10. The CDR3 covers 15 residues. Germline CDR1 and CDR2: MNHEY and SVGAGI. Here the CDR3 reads CASSFGGQLGTEAFF. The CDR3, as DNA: TGTGCCAGCAGTTTCGGGGGACAGTTAGGGACTGAAGCTTTCTTT.

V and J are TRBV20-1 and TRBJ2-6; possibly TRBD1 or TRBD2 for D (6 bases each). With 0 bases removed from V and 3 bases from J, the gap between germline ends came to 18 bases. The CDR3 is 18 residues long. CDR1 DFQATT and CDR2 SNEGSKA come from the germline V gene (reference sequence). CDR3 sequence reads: CSARDSRGALLGANVLTF. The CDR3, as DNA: TGCAGTGCTAGAGATAGTAGGGGGGCGCTACTTGGGGCCAACGTCCTGACTTTC.

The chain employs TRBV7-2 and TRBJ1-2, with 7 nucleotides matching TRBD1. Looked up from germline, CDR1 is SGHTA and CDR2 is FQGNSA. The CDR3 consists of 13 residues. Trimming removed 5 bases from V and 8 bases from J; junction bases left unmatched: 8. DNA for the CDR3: TGTGCCAGCAGCCCAGACAGGGCGTTAGGCTACACCTTC. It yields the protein CASSPDRALGYTF.

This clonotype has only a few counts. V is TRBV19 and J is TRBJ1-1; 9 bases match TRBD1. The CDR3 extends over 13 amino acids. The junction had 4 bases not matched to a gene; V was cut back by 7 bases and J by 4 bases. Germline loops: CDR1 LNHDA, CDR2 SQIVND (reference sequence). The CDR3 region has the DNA TGTGCCAGTAACCGACAGGGGGGCACTGAAGCTTTCTTT. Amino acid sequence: CASNRQGGTEAFF.

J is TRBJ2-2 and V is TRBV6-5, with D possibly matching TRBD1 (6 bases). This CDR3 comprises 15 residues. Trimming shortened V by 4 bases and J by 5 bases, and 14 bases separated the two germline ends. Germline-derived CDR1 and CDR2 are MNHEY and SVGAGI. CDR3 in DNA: TGTGCCAGCAGTTTCCCAGGGGCCGGTACCGGGGAGCTGTTTTTT. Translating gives CASSFPGAGTGELFF.

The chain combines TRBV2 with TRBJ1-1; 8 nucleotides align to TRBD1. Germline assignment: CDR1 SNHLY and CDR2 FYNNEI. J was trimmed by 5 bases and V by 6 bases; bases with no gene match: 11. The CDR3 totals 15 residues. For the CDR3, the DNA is TGTGCCAGCAGCCCAGGGGGCAGGAAGGGAACTGAAGCTTTCTTT. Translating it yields CASSPGGRKGTEAFF. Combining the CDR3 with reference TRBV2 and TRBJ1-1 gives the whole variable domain EPEVTQTPSHQVTQMGQEVILRCVPISNHLYFYWYRQILGQKVEFLVSFYNNEISEKSEIFDDQFSVERPDGSNFTLKIRSTKLEDSAMYFCASSPGGRKGTEAFFGQGTRLTVV.

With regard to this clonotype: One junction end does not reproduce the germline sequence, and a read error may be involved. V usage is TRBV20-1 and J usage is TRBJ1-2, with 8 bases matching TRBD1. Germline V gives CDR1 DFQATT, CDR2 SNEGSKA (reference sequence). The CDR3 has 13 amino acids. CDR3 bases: TGCAGTGGTAGAGACAGGGGACCTTATGGCTACACCTTC. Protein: CSGRDRGPYGYTF.

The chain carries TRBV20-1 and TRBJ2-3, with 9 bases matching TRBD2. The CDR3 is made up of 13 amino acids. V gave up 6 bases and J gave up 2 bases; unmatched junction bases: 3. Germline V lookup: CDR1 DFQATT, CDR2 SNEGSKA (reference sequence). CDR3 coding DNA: TGCAGTGCAAGACTAGCGGCCACAGATACGCAGTATTTT. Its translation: CSARLAATDTQYF.

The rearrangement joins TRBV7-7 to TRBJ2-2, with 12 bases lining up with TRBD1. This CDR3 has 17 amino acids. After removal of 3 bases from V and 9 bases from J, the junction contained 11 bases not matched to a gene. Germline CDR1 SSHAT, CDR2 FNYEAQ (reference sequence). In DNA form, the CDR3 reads TGTGCCAGCAGCTTCGGGACAGGGGGCCCTTCCCCCCGGGAGCTGTTTTTT. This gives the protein CASSFGTGGPSPRELFF. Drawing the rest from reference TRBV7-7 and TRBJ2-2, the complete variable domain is GAGVSQSPRYKVTKRGQDVTLRCDPISSHATLYWYQQALGQGPEFLTYFNYEAQPDKSGLPSDRFSAERPEGSISTLTIQRTEQRDSAMYRCASSFGTGGPSPRELFFGEGSRLTVL.

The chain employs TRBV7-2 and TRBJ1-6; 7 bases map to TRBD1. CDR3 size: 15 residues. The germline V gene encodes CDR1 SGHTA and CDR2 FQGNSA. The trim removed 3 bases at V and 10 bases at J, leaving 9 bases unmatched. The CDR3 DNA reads TGTGCCAGCAGCTTTGGCGACAGGGAAGGCTCACCCCTCCACTTT. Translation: CASSFGDREGSPLHF.

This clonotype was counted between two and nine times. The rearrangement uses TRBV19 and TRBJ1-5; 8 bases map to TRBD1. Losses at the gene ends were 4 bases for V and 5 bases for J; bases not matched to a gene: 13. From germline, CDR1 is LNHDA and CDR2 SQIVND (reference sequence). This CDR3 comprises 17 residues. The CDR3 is CASSTTGGGGGDQPQHF. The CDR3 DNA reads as TGTGCCAGTAGTACAACAGGGGGGGGCGGGGGCGATCAGCCCCAGCATTTT.

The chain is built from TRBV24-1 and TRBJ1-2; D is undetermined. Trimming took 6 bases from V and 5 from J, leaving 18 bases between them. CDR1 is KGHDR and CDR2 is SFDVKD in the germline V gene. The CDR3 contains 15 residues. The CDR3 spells CATSLSGTEQYGYTF. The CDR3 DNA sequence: TGTGCCACCAGTCTCTCAGGCACTGAGCAATATGGCTACACCTTC.

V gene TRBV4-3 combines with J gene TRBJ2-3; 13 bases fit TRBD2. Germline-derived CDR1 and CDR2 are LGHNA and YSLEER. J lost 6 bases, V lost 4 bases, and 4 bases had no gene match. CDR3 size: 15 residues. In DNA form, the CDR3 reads TGCGCCAGCAGCCTTGGACTAGCGGGGGTGGATACGCAGTATTTT. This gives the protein CASSLGLAGVDTQYF.

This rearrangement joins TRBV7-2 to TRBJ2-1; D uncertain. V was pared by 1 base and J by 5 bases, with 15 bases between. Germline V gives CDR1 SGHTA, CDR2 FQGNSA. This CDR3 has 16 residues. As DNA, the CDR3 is TGTGCCAGCAGCTTAGGCCCCAGCCCCGGCCACAATGAGCAGTTCTTC. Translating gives CASSLGPSPGHNEQFF.

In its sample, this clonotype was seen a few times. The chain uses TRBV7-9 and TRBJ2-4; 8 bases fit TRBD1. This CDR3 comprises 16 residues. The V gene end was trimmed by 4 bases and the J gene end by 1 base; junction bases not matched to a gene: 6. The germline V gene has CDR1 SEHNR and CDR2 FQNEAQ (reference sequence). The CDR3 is CASSSLDRVAKNIQYF. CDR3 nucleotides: TGTGCCAGCAGCTCACTGGACAGGGTGGCCAAAAACATTCAGTACTTC.

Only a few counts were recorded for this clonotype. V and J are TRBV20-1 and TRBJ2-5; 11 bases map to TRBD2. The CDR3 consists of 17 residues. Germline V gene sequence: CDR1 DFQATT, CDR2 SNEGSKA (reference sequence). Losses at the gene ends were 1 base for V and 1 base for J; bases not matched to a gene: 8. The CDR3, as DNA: TGCAGTGCTAGAGGGCTAGCGGGGGGCCCCATCCAAGAGACCCAGTACTTC. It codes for CSARGLAGGPIQETQYF.

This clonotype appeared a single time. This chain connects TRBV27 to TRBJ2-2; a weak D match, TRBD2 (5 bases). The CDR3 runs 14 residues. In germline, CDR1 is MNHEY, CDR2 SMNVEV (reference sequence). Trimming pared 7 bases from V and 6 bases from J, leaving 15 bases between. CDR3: CASTESSFPGELFF. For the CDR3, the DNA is TGTGCCAGCACCGAATCTAGCTTCCCCGGGGAGCTGTTTTTT.